This record covers a single T cell receptor beta chain. Its target antigen remains unknown. One base away there is no much larger clone; base qualities are not given. This sample was taken from a study of OX40 agonist ivuxolimab in advanced cancers. Broadly, across the study: Ivuxolimab was an agonistic, fully human IgG2 monoclonal antibody directed against OX40 (CD134), a costimulatory receptor. Intravenous ivuxolimab was administered to patients every 2 weeks at six dose levels: 0.01, 0.1, 0.3, 1.5, 3 and 10 mg/kg. Of the approximately 50 patients in dose escalation, 19 had hepatocellular carcinoma, about 15 had melanoma, 9 had renal cell carcinoma and 9 had head and neck cancer. In the dose-escalation cohort, 70% to 90% of patients were male, and the mean age was approximately 60 years with a range of roughly 23 to 79. Prior anti-PD-1, anti-PD-L1 or anti-CTLA-4 therapy was permitted, and checkpoint inhibitors had been received by less than 45% of dose-escalation patients. Partial responses occurred in three dose-escalation patients, of whom one had hepatocellular carcinoma and two had cutaneous melanoma. The purpose of peripheral TCRbeta sequencing was to test whether ivuxolimab changed TCR sequence diversity and led to clonal T-cell expansion. The paper describes the monotherapy dose-escalation part (N ≈ 52 patients) of the phase I trial of ivuxolimab. Overall study results and their limits: Low levels of normalized T-cell clonal expansion were also seen in some nonresponding patients. Antigen specificity was not determined for the clonally expanded peripheral T cells. After ivuxolimab, expanded clones were on average more numerous among CD8+ T cells than among CD4+ T cells. At doses from 0.1 to 3.0 mg/kg, clonal expansion was seen in both CD4+ and CD8+ blood T cells between baseline and week 6. Partial responders in the 0.1-3.0 mg/kg groups had among the lowest normalized peripheral clonal expansion, especially among CD8+ T cells.

Spanning cysteine to phenylalanine, the CDR3 consists of 15 amino acids. The retained sequence is limited to the CDR3, 45 bases, with the frame set at the first base. The trial excluded patients who had a history of autoimmune disease or were on systemic immunosuppression. Peripheral blood for TCR sequencing was collected from all dose cohorts at baseline, on cycle 4 day 1, and on cycle 7 day 1. The samples were taken from a phase I, first-in-human, multicenter, open-label dose-escalation trial of ivuxolimab. Adults with locally advanced or metastatic melanoma, renal cell, hepatocellular, or head and neck squamous cell carcinoma were enrolled in the trial. Before TCR sequencing, CD4+ T cells and CD8+ T cells from peripheral blood were sorted into separate populations. Genomic DNA was isolated from the sorted cells so that the TCRbeta CDR3 region could be sequenced. The immunoSEQ Assay was used for sequencing of TCRbeta CDR3 regions. What TCRdb holds here is the immuneACCESS table cut down to in-frame rearrangements. Part of the clones is not present; checked against another copy, under half of the missing clones reflect an unresolved V gene, and the others are unexplained. Present in this sample are about 82,000 clones, about 88% of which were seen just once. The ten largest clones add up to around 0.97% of the sample.

The sequences come from CD4+ or CD8+ T cells sorted from blood, collected in a trial of the OX40 agonist ivuxolimab. The V and J genes are TRBV21-1 and TRBJ1-3; whether TRBD1, the table's D call, matches the DNA was not checked. TRBV21-1 is an annotated pseudogene. This TCR came from an adult with an advanced solid tumor such as melanoma, head and neck, liver or kidney cancer. The CDR3 amino acid sequence is: CASGTPGQGGNTIYF. In nucleotide form, the sequence is TGTGCCAGTGGGACCCCTGGACAGGGGGGAAACACCATATATTTT.